The rows below give T cell receptor beta chains drawn from one sample of a study of shared clonotypes between healthy human individuals. Only in-frame clones appear in the TCRdb table, and some are missing; sequencing was by immunoSEQ multiplex PCR. The table has 2 million or so clones, about 95% seen once. The specimen was naive CD8+ T cells sorted from blood. The origin of the receptors is a man younger than 30 in good health. The CDR3 runs from the conserved cysteine through the conserved F or W. The D gene is left open where the match is weak. The size of a clone is reported for some rows only, either as once, few or many, or as a class for expanded clones.

clone_size	v_call	j_call	d_call	cdr3_nt	cdr3_aa
.	TRBV7-9	TRBJ2-3	.	TGTGCCAGCAGCTACGAACAGGGATTAACAGATACGCAGTATTTT	CASSYEQGLTDTQYF
few	TRBV18	TRBJ2-3	TRBD2	TGTGCCAGCTCACCGGGGACTAGCGGAGATACGCAGTATTTT	CASSPGTSGDTQYF
.	TRBV19	TRBJ2-7	.	TGTGCCAGTAGTATGATAGAGGCAACTCGCGACGAGCAGTACTTC	CASSMIEATRDEQYF
.	TRBV4-1	TRBJ1-3	TRBD1	TGCGCCAGCAGCCAAAAGACAGGGGCCGGCGGAAACACCATATATTTT	CASSQKTGAGGNTIYF
once	TRBV5-8	TRBJ2-7	TRBD1	TGTGCCAGCGGCCTTATTAGGACAGGCTACGAGCAGTACTTC	CASGLIRTGYEQYF
.	TRBV10-3	TRBJ2-7	.	TGTGCCAGCCTGATAGACGAGCAGTACTTC	CASLIDEQYF
once	TRBV11-2	TRBJ1-1	.	TGTGCCAGCAGCTTCGGGGTCGGGGAAGCTTTCTTT	CASSFGVGEAFF
.	TRBV9	TRBJ2-1	.	TGTGCCAGCAGCGACCAGGGGGGGCATGAGCAGTTCTTC	CASSDQGGHEQFF
.	TRBV27	TRBJ1-1	.	.	CASSFLAGPMNTEAFF
.	TRBV10-2	TRBJ2-2	TRBD2	TGCGCCAGCAAGGAGGAGGGAGGGCCCACCGGGGAGCTGTTTTTT	CASKEEGGPTGELFF
once	TRBV11-3	TRBJ2-7	.	TGTGCCAGCAGCTTAGGCCCGGGTTACGAGCAGTACTTC	CASSLGPGYEQYF
.	TRBV19	TRBJ1-2	.	TGTGCCAGTAGTATAGTTGACAGGAGGTCTAACTATGGCTACACCTTC	CASSIVDRRSNYGYTF
.	TRBV5-4	TRBJ2-1	.	TGTGCCAGCAGCTTGCTTGGGACTGGTAACTACAATGAGCAGTTCTTC	CASSLLGTGNYNEQFF
.	TRBV18	TRBJ2-7	.	TGTGCCAGCTCACACCACCCGGGACGGTTATTTCATTTTGCGTACGAGCAGTACTTC	CASSHHPGRLFHFAYEQYF
.	TRBV28	TRBJ1-1	.	TGTGCCAGCACCGCAGAAAAAGCTTTCTTT	CASTAEKAFF
.	TRBV5-6	TRBJ1-2	TRBD1	TGTGCCAGCAGCTTTCAGGGGGCCGGCTATGGCTACACCTTC	CASSFQGAGYGYTF
.	TRBV27	TRBJ1-2	.	TGTGCCAGCAGGGACACGGGGCAGGACTATGGCTACACCTTC	CASRDTGQDYGYTF
.	TRBV13	TRBJ2-7	.	TGTGCCAGCAGCTTAGAGGGGACGGGGGAGCAGTACTTC	CASSLEGTGEQYF
.	TRBV2	TRBJ2-7	TRBD2	TGTGCCAGCAGTGGACTAGCGGGGGGTTACGAGCAGTACTTC	CASSGLAGGYEQYF
.	TRBV27	TRBJ2-1	.	TGTGCCAGCAGGGGTCAACCGGATGAGCAGTTCTTC	CASRGQPDEQFF
.	TRBV7-8	TRBJ1-5	.	TGTGCCAGCAGCTTAGGAGCAGGGCTCAATCAGCCCCAGCATTTT	CASSLGAGLNQPQHF
once	TRBV7-9	TRBJ1-2	.	TGTGCCAGCAGCTTAGGAGGTTCCGGGGACCTCCATGGCTACACCTTC	CASSLGGSGDLHGYTF
.	TRBV27	TRBJ2-7	.	TGTGCCAGCAGTTTAATGGCTCGGTACGAGCAGTACTTC	CASSLMARYEQYF
.	TRBV4-2	TRBJ2-1	.	TGTGCCAGCAGCCAAGTTACAGGGACCTACAATGAGCAGTTCTTC	CASSQVTGTYNEQFF
.	TRBV6-6	TRBJ1-4	.	TGTGCCAGCAGTTACGGGCCAACTAATGAAAAACTGTTTTTT	CASSYGPTNEKLFF
.	TRBV28	TRBJ1-1	.	TGTGCCAGCAGTTTTGGCGGCACTGAAGCTTTCTTT	CASSFGGTEAFF
.	TRBV6-5	TRBJ2-7	TRBD1	TGTGCCAGCAGTTCAGGACAGGGTGGAGGATACGAGCAGTACTTC	CASSSGQGGGYEQYF
.	TRBV7-9	TRBJ1-4	TRBD1	TGTGCCAGCAGCTCGGACAGGGGGCGGGAAAAACTGTTTTTT	CASSSDRGREKLFF
few	TRBV6-5	TRBJ2-7	.	TGTGCCAGCAGTTACTCCGCCTCCTACGAGCAGTACTTC	CASSYSASYEQYF
.	TRBV7-9	TRBJ2-7	.	TGTGCCAGCAGCTTAGCCCAGCGGGAGCAGTACTTC	CASSLAQREQYF
.	TRBV9	TRBJ2-5	.	TGTGCCAGCAGCGTCGAAGGGCTACGAGAGACCCAGTACTTC	CASSVEGLRETQYF
.	TRBV6-5	TRBJ2-2	.	TGTGCCAGCAGTTCCGCTCAGGGCTCCGGGGAGCTGTTTTTT	CASSSAQGSGELFF
.	TRBV2	TRBJ2-1	TRBD2	TGTGCCAGCAGCCCGGGACTAGCGGGAAGGAGGGATGAGCAGTTCTTC	CASSPGLAGRRDEQFF
.	TRBV21-1	TRBJ2-7	.	TGTGCCAGCAGCAATAATTGCAACCTGAGGGAAATCTACGAGCAGTACTTC	CASSNNCNLREIYEQYF
few	TRBV6-1	TRBJ2-5	TRBD1	TGTGCCAGCAGTGGACCGGGACAGGGGGCAGAGACCCAGTACTTC	CASSGPGQGAETQYF
.	TRBV9	TRBJ2-1	TRBD2	TGTGCCAGCAGCTCTGGACTAGCGGGCAGATACAATGAGCAGTTCTTC	CASSSGLAGRYNEQFF
.	TRBV27	TRBJ2-7	TRBD2	TGTGCCAGCAGCTCCCAGCGGGAAGGTGGCGAGCAGTACTTC	CASSSQREGGEQYF
.	TRBV2	TRBJ2-7	.	TGTGCCAGCAGCCCCCCTGGGGTCTCCTACGAGCAGTACTTC	CASSPPGVSYEQYF
.	TRBV4-3	TRBJ1-5	.	TGCGCCAGCAGCCAAGATCCTTCCCCCAGGGGCGGCAATCAGCCCCAGCATTTT	CASSQDPSPRGGNQPQHF
.	TRBV9	TRBJ2-3	TRBD2	TGTGCCAGCAGCGTAGAGGCTAGCGGGAGTGTGAGCACAGATACGCAGTATTTT	CASSVEASGSVSTDTQYF
.	TRBV11-2	TRBJ2-2	.	TGTGCCAGCAGCTTAGTGGATCTAAGAGTCGGGGAGCTGTTTTTT	CASSLVDLRVGELFF
.	TRBV11-2	TRBJ2-5	.	TGTGCCAGCAGCTCGCCTGGGACCCAGTACTTC	CASSSPGTQYF
.	TRBV5-1	TRBJ1-6	TRBD1	TGCGCCAGCAGCTTGGTCGGGACAGGGGGGAATTCACCCCTCCACTTT	CASSLVGTGGNSPLHF
.	TRBV27	TRBJ2-1	.	TGTGCCAGCAGTACAGGAGGGACTTACAATGAGCAGTTCTTC	CASSTGGTYNEQFF
.	TRBV6-5	TRBJ2-7	TRBD2	TGTGCCAGCAGTTACCGCGGGACTAGCGGCTACGAGCAGTACTTC	CASSYRGTSGYEQYF
once	TRBV11-2	TRBJ2-7	.	TGTGCCAGCAGCAGGACACTCTACGAGCAGTACTTC	CASSRTLYEQYF
.	TRBV7-9	TRBJ2-7	TRBD1	TGTGCCAGCAGACCACAATCCCCGGGACAGGGGTCCCACGAGCAGTACTTC	CASRPQSPGQGSHEQYF
once	TRBV6-6	TRBJ2-3	.	TGTGCCAGCAGCTTCCTAGGACAGCTTAACACAGATACGCAGTATTTT	CASSFLGQLNTDTQYF
.	TRBV6-1	TRBJ2-2	TRBD1	TGTGCCAGCAGTGAATTTTCGGACAGGGGTAGCTGGGGGGAGCTGTTTTTT	CASSEFSDRGSWGELFF
.	TRBV4-3	TRBJ2-5	.	TGCGCCAGCAGCCAAGACCAAGAAGGTTCCGGAGAGACCCAGTACTTC	CASSQDQEGSGETQYF
.	TRBV6-5	TRBJ2-1	TRBD2	TGTGCCAGCAGCCACCTGGGCGGGGGGTCGAATGAGCAGTTCTTC	CASSHLGGGSNEQFF
.	TRBV19	TRBJ2-1	TRBD2	TGTGCCAGTAGTATAGATCGGCTAGCGGGTTTAGACAATGAGCAGTTCTTC	CASSIDRLAGLDNEQFF
.	TRBV7-3	TRBJ2-1	TRBD2	TGTGCCAGCAGCTCCTCTACGCTAGCGGGGGGGCGTAACAATGAGCAGTTCTTC	CASSSSTLAGGRNNEQFF
.	TRBV27	TRBJ1-2	TRBD1	TGTGCCAGCAGTTTATCTTCGCCCCTCAGGGGGTCCTATGGCTACACCTTC	CASSLSSPLRGSYGYTF
.	TRBV29-1	TRBJ2-5	TRBD2	TGCAGCGTTGGGACTAGCGGGGGCCCTCAAGAGACCCAGTACTTC	CSVGTSGGPQETQYF
.	TRBV7-9	TRBJ2-3	TRBD2	TGTGCCAGCAGCTTTAGCGGGAGTACTTTGGATACGCAGTATTTT	CASSFSGSTLDTQYF
.	TRBV10-2	TRBJ1-5	.	TGCGCCAGCAGTGATTGGGAGGGCAATCAGCCCCAGCATTTT	CASSDWEGNQPQHF